Each of the 31 T cell receptor beta chains below was sequenced from the same sample in a study of response to subunit inactivated influenza vaccine. MiXCR was run by TCRdb on the RT-PCR reads, yielding one entry per CDR3 protein. The repertoire holds under 850,000 distinct CDR3 sequences, with about a fifth as singletons. Source: PBMCs from blood, taken less than 6 days after vaccination. These receptors originate from a man aged 50 to 60 who received an inactivated influenza vaccine.

There are a few counts of this clonotype. This sequence joins TRBV6-1 and TRBJ2-7; a possible D gene is TRBD1 (6 bases). The ends were cut back, 6 bases at V and 4 bases at J, with 16 bases in the middle. This CDR3 region has 14 residues. Germline V gene lookup returns CDR1 MNHNS and CDR2 SASEGT. The CDR3, as DNA: TGTGCCAGCAGATTTAGACAGGAATGGTACGAGCAGTACTTC. Translating it yields CASRFRQEWYEQYF.

V usage is TRBV7-6 and J usage is TRBJ2-2; D ambiguous. CDR3 length equals 16 residues. Trimming shortened V by 1 base and J by 1 base, and 10 bases separated the two germline ends. Germline V gene sequence: CDR1 SGHVS, CDR2 FNYEAQ. The CDR3 reads CASSLVADLNTGELFF. The CDR3 coding sequence is TGTGCCAGCAGCTTAGTCGCCGACTTGAACACCGGGGAGCTGTTTTTT.

This clonotype was observed a few times. The chain is built from TRBV20-1 and TRBJ2-2; no clear D. CDR1 DFQATT and CDR2 SNEGSKA come from the germline V gene (reference sequence). V lost 6 bases, J lost 0 bases, and 11 bases lay in between. CDR3 size: 14 residues. CDR3 nucleotide sequence: TGCAGTGCGCGTGATTACACGAACACCGGGGAGCTGTTTTTT. Its translation: CSARDYTNTGELFF.

The chain recombines TRBV11-3 with TRBJ2-4; D is unclear. Trimming cost V 5 bases and J 7 bases, with 15 bases left between them. There are 14 residues in the CDR3. Germline CDR1 and CDR2: SGHNT and YENEEA. The CDR3 sequence: CASSAGGGENIQYF. The DNA for the CDR3 is TGTGCCAGCAGCGCAGGCGGTGGAGAGAACATTCAGTACTTC. The full variable domain, in which reference TRBV11-3 and TRBJ2-4 provide the parts outside the CDR3, is EAGVVQSPRYKIIEKKQPVAFWCNPISGHNTLYWYLQNLGQGPELLIRYENEEAVDDSQLPKDRFSAERLKGVDSTLKIQPAELGDSAVYLCASSAGGGENIQYFGAGTRLSVL.

The gene calls are TRBV19 and TRBJ2-1; D tentatively reads TRBD1 or TRBD2 (6 bases each). This CDR3 has 15 residues. Trimming left V 7 bases short and J 4 bases short, with 17 bases between. CDR1 and CDR2 (germline): LNHDA, SQIVND (reference sequence). The CDR3 loop reads CASTLMRGGYNEQFF. CDR3 nucleotides: TGTGCCAGTACCCTAATGCGAGGGGGGTACAATGAGCAGTTCTTC.

The V call is TRBV6-5, the J call TRBJ2-3, with 10 positions matching TRBD2. Germline loops: CDR1 MNHEY, CDR2 SVGAGI. J was trimmed by 6 bases and V by 0 bases; bases with no gene match: 9. The CDR3 has 17 amino acids. CDR3 sequence: CASSYSSASGRVDTQYF. CDR3 nucleotides: TGTGCCAGCAGTTACTCGAGTGCTAGCGGGAGAGTGGATACGCAGTATTTT.

The chain employs TRBV7-9 and TRBJ2-7, with 7 bases aligning to TRBD1. Unmatched junction bases numbered 10, after V lost 5 bases and J lost 3 bases. This CDR3 region has 15 residues. Germline CDR1 is SEHNR and CDR2 is FQNEAQ (reference sequence). CDR3 amino acids: CASSNYGTASYEQYF. CDR3 DNA sequence: TGTGCCAGCAGCAACTACGGGACAGCGAGCTACGAGCAGTACTTC.

This clonotype has a count of ten or more. This sequence joins TRBV3-1 and TRBJ2-4; D not certain. The CDR3 runs 18 residues. V shed 4 bases and J shed 0 bases, with 19 bases lying between them. Germline lookup yields CDR1 LGHDT and CDR2 YNNKEL (reference sequence). CDR3: CASSPRPTSPIAKNIQYF. As DNA, the CDR3 is TGTGCCAGCAGCCCTCGACCGACAAGCCCCATAGCCAAAAACATTCAGTACTTC.

This clonotype has more than one count but fewer than ten. The chain carries TRBV9 and TRBJ2-5; D is undetermined. The CDR3 runs 14 residues. Trimming removed 3 bases from V and 5 bases from J, with 14 bases in between. The germline CDR1 and CDR2 sequences are SGDLS and YYNGEE. CDR3 bases: TGTGCCAGCAGCGCAGAAGACGCTTCGGAGACCCAGTACTTC. Its translation is CASSAEDASETQYF. Combining the CDR3 with reference TRBV9 and TRBJ2-5 gives the whole variable domain DSGVTQTPKHLITATGQRVTLRCSPRSGDLSVYWYQQSLDQGLQFLIQYYNGEERAKGNILERFSAQQFPDLHSELNLSSLELGDSALYFCASSAEDASETQYFGPGTRLLVL.

The V and J genes are TRBV7-3 and TRBJ2-5; 7 positions agree with TRBD2. CDR1 and CDR2 from the germline V gene are SGHTA and FQGTGA. The CDR3 is made up of 17 amino acids. The V segment lost 5 bases and the J segment 4 bases; nucleotides outside the gene matches: 16. Here the CDR3 reads CASSPNRRETKAETQYF. CDR3 in DNA: TGTGCCAGCAGCCCAAACAGGCGGGAGACGAAGGCAGAGACCCAGTACTTC.

The table lists this clonotype with a count of one. The chain recombines TRBV7-3 with TRBJ2-2; 11 bases agree with TRBD1. The germline V gene encodes CDR1 SGHTA and CDR2 FQGTGA. The CDR3 has 14 amino acids. Trimming removed 5 bases from V and 6 bases from J; junction bases left unmatched: 2. The CDR3 is CASSGQGASGELFF. In nucleotides, the CDR3 is TGTGCCAGCAGCGGACAGGGGGCGTCCGGGGAGCTGTTTTTT.

Points on this clonotype: A read error may be the cause here, since a much bigger clone is one base away. The CDR3 region has the DNA TGTGCCATCAGGACCTACGGAGATACGCAGTATTTT. It yields the protein CAIRTYGDTQYF. J is TRBJ2-3 and V is TRBV12-3 or TRBV12-4; D unresolved. This CDR3 contains 12 residues. Trimming left V 10 bases short and J 5 bases short, with 13 bases between.

CDR3 protein: CASSLRAVAKGNEQFF. Written as DNA, the CDR3 is TGTGCCAGCAGCTTAAGGGCGGTAGCCAAGGGCAATGAGCAGTTCTTC. The V gene is TRBV7-9, the J gene TRBJ2-1; D remains unclear. The germline CDR1 and CDR2 sequences are SEHNR and FQNEAQ (reference sequence). This CDR3 comprises 16 residues. V shed 2 bases and J shed 6 bases, with 17 bases lying between them.

This clonotype has a handful of counts. The chain is built from TRBV12-3 or TRBV12-4 and TRBJ2-1; 14 bases agree with TRBD2. V dropped 5 bases and J dropped 9; count of bases not matched to a gene: 9. This CDR3 contains 16 residues. CDR3 amino acids: CASSASTSGGAGEQFF. The CDR3, as DNA: TGTGCCAGCAGTGCCTCGACTAGCGGGGGGGCCGGTGAGCAGTTCTTC.

This clonotype was detected only a few times. The J gene is TRBJ2-1, the V gene TRBV11-1, with 9 positions matching TRBD2. Germline V lookup: CDR1 SGHAT, CDR2 FQDESV (reference sequence). The V gene end was trimmed by 5 bases and the J gene end by 0 bases; junction bases not matched to a gene: 11. The CDR3 sequence is 18 residues long. CDR3: CASSRSLAGRSSYNEQFF. The CDR3 DNA follows: TGTGCCAGCAGCCGAAGCCTAGCGGGAAGAAGCTCCTACAATGAGCAGTTCTTC.

This clonotype was counted between two and nine times. The genes are TRBV6-2 or TRBV6-3 and TRBJ2-7, with D uncertain. Trimming took 7 bases from V and 7 from J, leaving 17 bases between them. This CDR3 is built from 13 residues. Germline CDR1 MNHEY, CDR2 SVGEGT. CDR3 DNA: TGTGCCAGCATGGGCCTAAGGTTGGGGGAGCAGTACTTC. Protein: CASMGLRLGEQYF.

The chain couples TRBV20-1 to TRBJ1-2; 7 bases are a match to TRBD1. CDR1 and CDR2 (germline): DFQATT, SNEGSKA (reference sequence). This CDR3 contains 14 residues. The V gene end was trimmed by 8 bases and the J gene end by 5 bases; junction bases not matched to a gene: 14. In nucleotides, the CDR3 is TGCAGTACCAGGGGGGGAGTCGCGGGATATGGCTACACCTTC. Amino acid sequence: CSTRGGVAGYGYTF.

This sequence joins TRBV18 and TRBJ1-2, with unresolved D. The CDR3 extends over 15 amino acids. The germline V gene encodes CDR1 KGHSH and CDR2 LQKENI. V dropped 0 bases and J dropped 4 bases, with 12 bases sitting between them. The CDR3 here is CASSPPGTSGYGYTF. Here the CDR3 DNA reads TGTGCCAGCTCACCACCGGGAACATCGGGCTATGGCTACACCTTC.

This clonotype was counted a few times. J is TRBJ2-1 and V is TRBV5-6; D is unresolved. In germline, CDR1 is SGHDT, CDR2 YYEEEE. This CDR3 region has 14 residues. With 0 bases removed from V and 8 bases from J, the gap between germline ends came to 12 bases. Here the CDR3 reads CASSLVSPGHEQFF. The CDR3 coding sequence is TGTGCCAGCAGCTTGGTGTCGCCCGGTCATGAGCAGTTCTTC.

This clonotype was detected only a few times. This sequence joins TRBV7-6 and TRBJ1-4, with 7 bases fitting TRBD1. This CDR3 spans 16 amino acids. Germline V gene lookup returns CDR1 SGHVS and CDR2 FNYEAQ. Germline trimming cut 4 bases from V and 0 bases from J; bases unmatched to any gene: 5. In DNA form, the CDR3 reads TGTGCCAGCAGCTCGACAGGGACCACAACTAATGAAAAACTGTTTTTT. It translates to CASSSTGTTTNEKLFF.

This rearrangement joins TRBV4-1 to TRBJ2-6; TRBD1 agrees at 10 bases. Per germline, CDR1 MGHRA and CDR2 YSYEKL. This CDR3 is 20 amino acids long. Germline trimming cut 1 base from V and 2 bases from J; bases unmatched to any gene: 11. CDR3 DNA sequence: TGCGCCAGCAGCCAAGGACAGGGGGCGGACTATTTTACTGGGGCCAACGTCCTGACTTTC. The encoded protein is CASSQGQGADYFTGANVLTF.

The chain is built from TRBV7-2 and TRBJ2-2; no firm D call. This CDR3 is built from 13 residues. V was pared by 4 bases and J by 6 bases, with 9 bases between. CDR1 is SGHTA and CDR2 is FQGNSA in the germline V gene. The CDR3 sequence is CASSYVDAGELFF. CDR3 bases: TGTGCCAGCAGCTACGTCGACGCCGGGGAGCTGTTTTTT.

In its sample, this clonotype was seen a few times. The chain is built from TRBV6-5 and TRBJ2-7; weak D call: TRBD2 (5 bases). CDR1 MNHEY and CDR2 SVGAGI come from the germline V gene. The CDR3 covers 15 residues. Trimming took off 0 bases at V and 3 bases at J, with 12 bases between the two ends. In DNA, the CDR3 is TGTGCCAGCAGTTACTCGCGTAATCGGGGCTACGAGCAGTACTTC. Protein: CASSYSRNRGYEQYF.

A few counts support this clonotype. The chain uses TRBV7-9 and TRBJ2-1, with D possibly matching TRBD1 (6 bases). This CDR3 has 15 residues. Trimming cost V 5 bases and J 5 bases, with 16 bases left between them. CDR1 and CDR2 (germline): SEHNR, FQNEAQ (reference sequence). In DNA, the CDR3 is TGTGCCAGCAGCCTCACAGGGTCTAGAAACAATGAGCAGTTCTTC. This codes for CASSLTGSRNNEQFF.

The rearrangement links TRBV4-3 to TRBJ2-7, with a weak D call TRBD1 (5 bases). V lost 4 bases and J lost 4, with 11 bases in between. The germline gives CDR1 LGHNA, CDR2 YSLEER. This CDR3 contains 13 residues. CDR3 in DNA: TGCGCCAGCAGCCGAGACAGACAGTACGAGCAGTACTTC. Protein product: CASSRDRQYEQYF.

This chain joins TRBV10-3 and TRBJ2-7, with 7 bases aligning to TRBD1. Germline lookup yields CDR1 ENHRY and CDR2 SYGVKD. This CDR3 has 13 residues. Losses at the gene ends were 2 bases for V and 6 bases for J; bases not matched to a gene: 4. The CDR3 DNA reads as TGTGCCATCAGTGAGAGGGGGCCCCTCGAGCAGTACTTC. This gives the protein CAISERGPLEQYF.

The chain links TRBV28 to TRBJ1-6; a weak D match, TRBD1 (5 bases). The CDR3 length is 12 residues. Trimming took off 5 bases at V and 14 bases at J, with 13 bases between the two ends. CDR1 MDHEN and CDR2 SYDVKM come from the germline V gene. The CDR3 DNA follows: TGTGCCAGCAGTCGGGACTCAGTGGCCCTCCACTTT. It codes for CASSRDSVALHF.

This clonotype was seen many times. V and J are TRBV20-1 and TRBJ1-6; possibly TRBD1 for D (5 bases). Trimming removed 5 bases at V and 9 bases at J, with 20 bases between. The CDR3 sequence is 15 residues long. Germline V CDR1 and CDR2: DFQATT, SNEGSKA (reference sequence). CDR3 amino acids: CSAYFKGKLSSPLHF. The CDR3 DNA follows: TGCAGTGCTTACTTCAAGGGGAAACTCTCTTCACCCCTCCACTTT.

This clonotype was counted a few times. The chain uses TRBV20-1 and TRBJ1-6; TRBD1 aligns across 7 bases. Germline V gene data show CDR1 as DFQATT and CDR2 as SNEGSKA (reference sequence). This CDR3 is built from 15 residues. The junction had 5 bases not matched to a gene; V was cut back by 1 base and J by 5 bases. The chain's CDR3 is CSARARTGHNSPLHF. The CDR3 DNA reads TGCAGTGCTAGAGCCCGGACAGGCCATAATTCACCCCTCCACTTT.

This clonotype was counted many times. The chain joins TRBV5-5 to TRBJ1-4; no clear D. CDR3 size: 14 residues. V was pared by 4 bases and J by 10 bases, with 17 bases between. Germline V gene sequence: CDR1 SGHKS, CDR2 YYEKEE (reference sequence). The CDR3 bases are TGTGCCAGCAGCGCCGACTGGATAGGCGGAAAACTGTTTTTT. It translates to CASSADWIGGKLFF.

This clonotype was seen a few times. The genes are TRBV20-1 and TRBJ2-3, with a weak D call TRBD2 (7 bases). V was trimmed by 3 bases and J by 1 base, leaving 11 bases between them. Per the germline V gene, CDR1 is DFQATT and CDR2 is SNEGSKA (reference sequence). The CDR3 sequence is 14 residues long. CDR3 sequence: CSASGGGRTDTQYF. The CDR3 DNA follows: TGCAGTGCTAGTGGCGGGGGCCGCACAGATACGCAGTATTTT.